This TCR beta chain was profiled in a study of identifying expanded T cells in peripheral blood. TCRdb's table, derived via immunoSEQ multiplex PCR, lists solely in-frame clones and lacks some. The sample includes some 76,000 clones, 90% of them seen just once. Study-wide points: Differentially abundant clones: approximately 1.3 between replicates, 15 to 17 at approximately 13 days, around 19 at four.

From germline, CDR1 is MDHEN and CDR2 SYDVKM. The V end lost 7 bases, the J end lost 1 base, and 10 bases lay between the germline ends. CDR3 length: 13 amino acids. The count of this clone is one. Antigen specificity is unknown. V usage is TRBV28 and J usage is TRBJ1-1; D is possibly TRBD1 (5 bases). The clonotype originates from a person between 18 and 75 years old in good health. Sequencing was done on a sample of blood. The CDR3 loop is CASIPGKNTEAFF. CDR3 sequence (DNA): TGTGCCAGCATACCAGGGAAGAACACTGAAGCTTTCTTT.